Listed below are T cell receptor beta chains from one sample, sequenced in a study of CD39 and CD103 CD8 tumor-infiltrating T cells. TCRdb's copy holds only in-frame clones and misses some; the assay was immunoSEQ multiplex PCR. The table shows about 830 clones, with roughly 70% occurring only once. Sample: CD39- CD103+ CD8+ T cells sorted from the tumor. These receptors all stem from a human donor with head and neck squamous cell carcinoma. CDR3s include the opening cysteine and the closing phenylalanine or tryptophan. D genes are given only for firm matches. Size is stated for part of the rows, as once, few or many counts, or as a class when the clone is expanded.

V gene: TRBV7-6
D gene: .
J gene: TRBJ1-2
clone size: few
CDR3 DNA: TGTGCCAGCAGCTTATTGCCCGGTTCTGGCTACACCTTC
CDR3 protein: CASSLLPGSGYTF

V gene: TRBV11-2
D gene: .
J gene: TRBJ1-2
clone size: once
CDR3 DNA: TGTGCCAGCAGCTTAGTAGGGGGGGCGTATGGCTACACCTTC
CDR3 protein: CASSLVGGAYGYTF

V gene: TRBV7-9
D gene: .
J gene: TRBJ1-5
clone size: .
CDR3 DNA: TGTGCCAGCAGCCCGATGGGTTTTAGTCAGCCCCAGCATTTT
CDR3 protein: CASSPMGFSQPQHF

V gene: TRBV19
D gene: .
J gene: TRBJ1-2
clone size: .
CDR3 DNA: TGTGCCAGTAGTATAGCCCCGGAGATTTATGGCTACACCTTC
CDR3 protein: CASSIAPEIYGYTF

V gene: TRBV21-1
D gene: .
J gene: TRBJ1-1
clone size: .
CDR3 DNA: TGTGCCAGCAGCGCCTTCATTTCAGAGAACACTGAAGCTTTCTTT
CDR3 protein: CASSAFISENTEAFF

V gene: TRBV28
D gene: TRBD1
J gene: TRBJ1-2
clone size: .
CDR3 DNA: TGTGCCAGCACCCCATGGACAGGGGGATATGGCTACACCTTC
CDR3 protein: CASTPWTGGYGYTF

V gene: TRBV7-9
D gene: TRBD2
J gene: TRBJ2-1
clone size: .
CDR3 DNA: TGTGCCAGCAGCTTATCGGGGGGGGTCTGGGAGCAGTTCTTC
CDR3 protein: CASSLSGGVWEQFF

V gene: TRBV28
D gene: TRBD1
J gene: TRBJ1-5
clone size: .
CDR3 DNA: TGTGCCAGCAGTTTGGGACAGGGTTTCCGTCAGCCCCAGCATTTT
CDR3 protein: CASSLGQGFRQPQHF

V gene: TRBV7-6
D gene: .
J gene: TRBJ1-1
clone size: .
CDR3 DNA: TGTGCCAGCAGCTTAGTACCCGGGGGGCGGACAATGAACACTGAAGCTTTCTTT
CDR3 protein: CASSLVPGGRTMNTEAFF

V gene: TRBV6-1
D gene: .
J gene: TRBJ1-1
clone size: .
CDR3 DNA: TGTGCCAGCAGTGAAGGTGGGGGGGCTGAAGCTTTCTTT
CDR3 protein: CASSEGGGAEAFF